What follows are 3 T cell receptor beta chains derived from one specimen sequenced in a study of beta chain features in type 1 diabetes. The sequenced template was cDNA made from the entire isolated RNA. Measured with immunoSEQ multiplex PCR; TCRdb has only the in-frame clones, and not every one. The profile covers 110,000 or so clones, with 30% to 40% appearing a single time and more than 0.06% taken by the ten largest. Sequencing was done on a sample of stem cell memory CD4+ T cells from blood. The receptors come from a woman between 18 and 29 years old in good health.

The V call is TRBV10-3, the J call TRBJ2-7; 9 bases fit TRBD1. The CDR3 length is 14 residues. The V and J ends lost 7 bases and 3 bases, in that order; junction bases with no gene match: 7. CDR1 and CDR2 from the germline V gene are ENHRY and SYGVKD. The CDR3 bases are TGTGCCATCATCCCGGGACAGGGAATCTACGAGCAGTACTTC. Its protein is CAIIPGQGIYEQYF.

The chain recombines TRBV20-1 with TRBJ1-2; D is undetermined. Germline values: CDR1 DFQATT, CDR2 SNEGSKA (reference sequence). Trimming cost V 5 bases and J 4 bases, with 5 bases left between them. This CDR3 contains 10 residues. The CDR3 nucleotides are TGCAGTGCTTCGGGCTATGGCTACACCTTC. Translation: CSASGYGYTF.

V gene TRBV4-1 combines with J gene TRBJ1-6; TRBD1 matches at 12 bases. CDR1 is MGHRA, CDR2 YSYEKL, per germline. V was clipped by 4 bases and J by 7 bases; unmatched bases: 8. This CDR3 has 17 residues. The CDR3 region is CASSLTRDRGQNSPLHF. The DNA of the CDR3 is TGCGCCAGCAGCCTGACCCGGGACAGGGGGCAAAATTCACCCCTCCACTTT.